These 32 T cell receptor beta chains share one sample of origin, sequenced in a study of vaccination and CD4 T cells after COVID-19. Documented treatment: roughly 11-day PBMC culture with coronavirus spike peptide pools or control peptides (ViraFEST assay). Sequencing of DNA taken from cultured CD4+ T cells relied on the Oncomine TCR Beta short-read assay. TCRdb re-called the PCR reads through MiXCR, storing one row per CDR3 protein. Of approximately 20,000 distinct CDR3 sequences in the sample, around 55% were seen once. Their antigens are not known. Sequenced: CD4+ T cells from blood, cultured in vitro. These receptors all stem from a human donor who had recovered from COVID-19.

The chain joins TRBV20-1 to TRBJ1-1; no firm D call. There are 13 residues in the CDR3. Germline CDR1 is DFQATT and CDR2 is SNEGSKA (reference sequence). V gave up 0 bases and J gave up 5 bases, with 10 bases separating them. This chain's CDR3 is CSARDPPQTEAFF. CDR3 in DNA: TGCAGTGCTAGAGACCCCCCCCAAACTGAAGCTTTCTTT.

The genes are TRBV20-1 and TRBJ2-7, with TRBD2 matching over 7 bases. Germline CDR1 reads DFQATT; CDR2 reads SNEGSKA (reference sequence). This CDR3 is built from 15 residues. V was clipped by 5 bases and J by 0 bases; unmatched bases: 10. CDR3: CSASLRGRVSYEQYF. CDR3 nucleotides: TGCAGTGCTTCCCTTCGTGGGAGGGTCTCCTACGAGCAGTACTTC.

This rearrangement joins TRBV30 to TRBJ1-4; D uncertain. This CDR3 has 14 amino acids. Trimming took off 1 base at V and 0 bases at J, with 6 bases between the two ends. CDR1 and CDR2 (germline): GTSNPN, SVGIG (reference sequence). CDR3 DNA sequence: TGTGCCTGGAGTGCGGCCCCAACTAATGAAAAACTGTTTTTT. Residues: CAWSAAPTNEKLFF.

The chain carries TRBV6-1 and TRBJ1-4, with D possibly matching TRBD1 (5 bases). The CDR3 has 14 residues. Germline V lookup: CDR1 MNHNS, CDR2 SASEGT. Trimming shortened V by 10 bases and J by 8 bases, and 20 bases separated the two germline ends. As DNA, the CDR3 is TGTGCCACCAAAATCCCCGGGGGTCGAGAAAAACTGTTTTTT. It codes for CATKIPGGREKLFF.

The chain links TRBV5-1 to TRBJ2-2, with unresolved D. V shed 0 bases and J shed 2 bases, with 5 bases lying between them. Germline V CDR1 and CDR2: SGHRS, YFSETQ. The length of the CDR3 is 14 residues. CDR3 in DNA: TGCGCCAGCAGCTTGGGGGATAACACCGGGGAGCTGTTTTTT. The encoded protein is CASSLGDNTGELFF.

The chain carries TRBV20-1 and TRBJ2-3; D is unresolved. Per the germline V gene, CDR1 is DFQATT and CDR2 is SNEGSKA (reference sequence). The CDR3 is made up of 12 amino acids. With 3 bases removed from V and 4 bases from J, the gap between germline ends came to 8 bases. CDR3 DNA: TGCAGTGCTAGCACGGCCGCAGATACGCAGTATTTT. It specifies CSASTAADTQYF.

This clonotype showed up just a few times. The chain employs TRBV20-1 and TRBJ1-1; no clear D gene. CDR3 length: 11 residues. Germline V gene sequence: CDR1 DFQATT, CDR2 SNEGSKA (reference sequence). The germline V and J ends were trimmed by 0 bases and 6 bases, with 5 bases remaining between them. The CDR3 loop reads CSAREGSEAFF. The CDR3 DNA follows: TGCAGTGCTAGAGAGGGCTCTGAAGCTTTCTTT.

This clonotype came up a few times. Mismatch with germline at one junction end may stem from a read error. V usage is TRBV28 and J usage is TRBJ2-3, with 7 bases identical to TRBD2. CDR1 and CDR2 from the germline V gene are MDHEN and SYDVKM. This CDR3 is 14 amino acids long. CDR3 amino acids: CASSSQSGIRPNLF. The CDR3 nucleotides read TGTGCCAGCAGCTCCCAAAGCGGGATAAGGCCCAACCTTTTT.

This clonotype was found once. As DNA, the CDR3 is TGTGCCAGCAGCTTAAGTCCGGGAATGAACACTGAAGCTTTCTTT. Translated, it gives CASSLSPGMNTEAFF. The rearrangement joins TRBV7-3 to TRBJ1-1, with D unresolved. The CDR3 is 15 residues long. Trimming took 1 base from V and 0 from J, leaving 9 bases between them. The germline V gene encodes CDR1 SGHTA and CDR2 FQGTGA.

The chain couples TRBV12-3 or TRBV12-4 to TRBJ2-5; 8 nucleotides agree with TRBD1. V shed 5 bases, J shed 4 bases, and the junction held 6 bases outside the gene matches. The CDR3 consists of 14 residues. The chain's CDR3 is CASSLDRVGETQYF. The CDR3, as DNA: TGTGCCAGCAGTCTGGACAGGGTTGGAGAGACCCAGTACTTC.

This clonotype has a handful of counts. The V call is TRBV20-1, the J call TRBJ1-2; possibly TRBD1 for D (5 bases). This CDR3 spans 12 amino acids. Germline CDR1 and CDR2: DFQATT and SNEGSKA (reference sequence). V was pared by 6 bases and J by 1 base, with 9 bases between. CDR3 nucleotides: TGCAGTGCCACCGGGGGTAACTATGGCTACACCTTC. Its protein is CSATGGNYGYTF.

This chain joins TRBV20-1 and TRBJ2-3, with D possibly matching TRBD2 (5 bases). CDR3 length: 14 residues. The germline CDR1 and CDR2 sequences are DFQATT and SNEGSKA (reference sequence). With 3 bases removed from V and 0 bases from J, the gap between germline ends came to 10 bases. The CDR3 nucleotides are TGCAGTGCTAGTTTAGGACTTAGCACAGATACGCAGTATTTT. It encodes CSASLGLSTDTQYF.

This chain connects TRBV15 to TRBJ2-4; 10 nucleotides align to TRBD2. The CDR3 is made up of 17 amino acids. Germline V gene data show CDR1 as LNHNV and CDR2 as YYDKDF (reference sequence). V lost 4 bases, J lost 0 bases, and 6 bases stayed unmatched. CDR3 residues: CATSTSGSFLAKNIQYF. Here the CDR3 DNA reads TGTGCCACCAGCACTAGCGGGAGCTTTTTAGCCAAAAACATTCAGTACTTC. Full variable domain (remainder filled in from reference TRBV15 and TRBJ2-4): DAMVIQNPRYQVTQFGKPVTLSCSQTLNHNVMYWYQQKSSQAPKLLFHYYDKDFNNEADTPDNFQSRRPNTSFCFLDIRSPGLGDTAMYLCATSTSGSFLAKNIQYFGAGTRLSVL.

J is TRBJ1-1 and V is TRBV7-9; 12 nucleotides match TRBD1. The CDR3 has 20 residues. V was pared by 4 bases and J by 4 bases, with 19 bases of the junction left unmatched. The germline gives CDR1 SEHNR, CDR2 FQNEAQ (reference sequence). CDR3 sequence: CASSSPQGSGTGGGGTEAFF. CDR3 DNA sequence: TGTGCCAGCAGCTCTCCCCAAGGTTCCGGGACAGGGGGCGGCGGCACTGAAGCTTTCTTT.

A single count supports this clonotype. This chain joins TRBV7-2 and TRBJ2-1; a possible D gene is TRBD2 (6 bases). The closer fit of TRBJ2-7 to the DNA end suggests the J call may be wrong. The germline CDR1 and CDR2 sequences are SGHTA and FQGNSA. This CDR3 spans 15 amino acids. The CDR3 protein is CASSSTREEFDEQYF. For the CDR3, the DNA is TGTGCCAGCAGCTCTACGCGGGAAGAGTTCGACGAGCAGTACTTC.

The chain combines TRBV5-1 with TRBJ2-5; 7 bases agree with TRBD2. The CDR3 runs to 14 residues. The V gene end was trimmed by 0 bases and the J gene end by 2 bases; junction bases not matched to a gene: 1. CDR1 and CDR2 (germline): SGHRS, YFSETQ. The CDR3 spells CASSLGLAQETQYF. The CDR3 DNA is TGCGCCAGCAGCTTGGGACTAGCTCAAGAGACCCAGTACTTC.

The chain joins TRBV2 to TRBJ1-6, with D perhaps TRBD1 (6 bases). The CDR3 extends over 15 amino acids. The germline V and J ends were trimmed by 6 bases and 11 bases, with 20 bases remaining between them. CDR1 SNHLY and CDR2 FYNNEI come from the germline V gene. In DNA, the CDR3 is TGTGCCAGCAGCCGGTTGGCAGGGGAGTATGCACCCCTCCACTTT. Amino acid sequence: CASSRLAGEYAPLHF.

This chain uses TRBV7-9 with TRBJ1-4, with a possible D match to TRBD1 (6 bases). From germline, CDR1 is SEHNR and CDR2 FQNEAQ (reference sequence). V lost 5 bases to trimming and J lost 1 base, with 11 bases between them. This CDR3 region has 15 residues. For the CDR3, the DNA is TGTGCCAGCAGCCGCCCAGGGGTAACTAATGAAAAACTGTTTTTT. Translation: CASSRPGVTNEKLFF.

J is TRBJ1-3 and V is TRBV6-5, with no clear D. The CDR3 has 11 residues. The V gene lost 2 bases and the J gene lost 8 bases, with 4 bases spanning the gap. The germline V gene encodes CDR1 MNHEY and CDR2 SVGAGI. The CDR3 sequence: CASSYEDTIYF. The CDR3, as DNA: TGTGCCAGCAGTTACGAGGACACCATATATTTT.

The rearrangement joins TRBV11-2 to TRBJ2-3; 7 bases align to TRBD2. The CDR3 covers 13 residues. V lost 5 bases and J lost 9; bases outside the gene matches: 8. CDR1 is SGHAT and CDR2 is FQNNGV in the germline V gene. DNA for the CDR3: TGTGCCAGCAGCAACCCGGGGGGACTGACGCAGTATTTT. As protein: CASSNPGGLTQYF.

The rearrangement uses TRBV7-2 and TRBJ1-5; D is uncertain. Germline V gene sequence: CDR1 SGHTA, CDR2 FQGNSA. Trimming left V 1 base short and J 4 bases short, with 8 bases between. This CDR3 spans 14 amino acids. CDR3 loop: CASSLGNPNQPQHF. CDR3 sequence (DNA): TGTGCCAGCAGCTTAGGGAATCCTAATCAGCCCCAGCATTTT.

The V call is TRBV3-1, the J call TRBJ1-2, with D possibly being TRBD1 (6 bases). The CDR3 extends over 14 amino acids. Germline assignment: CDR1 LGHDT and CDR2 YNNKEL (reference sequence). The V end was cut by 4 bases, the J end by 8 bases, with 17 bases between. The CDR3 sequence: CASSRTENYGGYTF. As DNA, the CDR3 is TGTGCCAGCAGCCGGACAGAGAATTACGGAGGCTACACCTTC.

The V gene is TRBV6-5, the J gene TRBJ2-3; 9 nucleotides match TRBD2. J was trimmed by 1 base and V by 3 bases; bases with no gene match: 5. Germline CDR1 and CDR2: MNHEY and SVGAGI. The CDR3 contains 16 residues. CDR3 sequence reads: CASSYEAGGGTDTQYF. Here the CDR3 DNA reads TGTGCCAGCAGTTATGAGGCGGGAGGGGGCACAGATACGCAGTATTTT.

V is TRBV6-1 and J is TRBJ2-7; 7 bases line up with TRBD1. This CDR3 has 14 amino acids. CDR1 is MNHNS and CDR2 is SASEGT in the germline V gene. Trimming cost V 4 bases and J 4 bases; bases outside gene matches: 7. DNA of the CDR3: TGTGCCAGCAGTGCCGAAAGGGACAGTTACGAGCAGTACTTC. Its translation: CASSAERDSYEQYF.

In its sample, this clonotype is medium-sized. The V and J genes are TRBV10-1 and TRBJ1-1, with no clear D. Germline CDR1 WNHNN, CDR2 SYGVQD (reference sequence). CDR3 size: 15 residues. With 5 bases removed from V and 1 base from J, the gap between germline ends came to 14 bases. In DNA form, the CDR3 reads TGCGCCAGCAGTCCCTCCGGGTCTAGGAACACTGAAGCTTTCTTT. Translated: CASSPSGSRNTEAFF.

The chain joins TRBV11-3 to TRBJ1-4; 7 bases match TRBD1. The CDR3 length is 16 residues. The V and J ends lost 0 bases and 3 bases, in that order; junction bases with no gene match: 4. From germline, CDR1 is SGHNT and CDR2 YENEEA. This CDR3 is CASSLEGDRANEKLFF. CDR3 nucleotide sequence: TGTGCCAGCAGCTTAGAAGGCGACAGGGCTAATGAAAAACTGTTTTTT.

This clonotype appeared a few times. CDR3 bases: TGTGCCAGCGGGACACCGGGGGATACGCAGTATTTT. Protein: CASGTPGDTQYF. The gene calls are TRBV6-1 and TRBJ2-3; D is perhaps TRBD1 (6 bases). The length of the CDR3 is 12 residues. In germline, CDR1 is MNHNS, CDR2 SASEGT. Trimming took 8 bases from V and 6 from J, leaving 12 bases between them.

In its sample, this clonotype was seen once. It is likely a read error, because the conserved phenylalanine at the end of the CDR3 is missing. The chain carries TRBV11-2 and TRBJ1-1, with 9 bases identical to TRBD1. CDR1 is SGHAT and CDR2 is FQNNGV in the germline V gene. The CDR3 runs 13 residues. Trimming took 8 bases from V and 4 from J; bases not matched to a gene: 5. The CDR3 spells CASSSGQGTEAFS. The CDR3 region has the DNA TGTGCCAGCTCCTCGGGACAGGGCACTGAAGCTTTCTCT.

This clonotype has just a few counts. This chain connects TRBV7-9 to TRBJ2-3; D is ambiguous. V lost 0 bases to trimming and J lost 3 bases, with 16 bases between them. Germline lookup yields CDR1 SEHNR and CDR2 FQNEAQ (reference sequence). This CDR3 has 17 residues. Here the CDR3 DNA reads TGTGCCAGCAGCTTAGCGCCTCCTTCGTGGCAAACAGATACGCAGTATTTT. Translating it yields CASSLAPPSWQTDTQYF. The whole variable domain, filled in from reference TRBV7-9 and TRBJ2-3, reads DTGVSQNPRHKITKRGQNVTFRCDPISEHNRLYWYRQTLGQGPEFLTYFQNEAQLEKSRLLSDRFSAERPKGSFSTLEIQRTEQGDSAMYLCASSLAPPSWQTDTQYFGPGTRLTVL.

This chain joins TRBV29-1 and TRBJ2-3; D gene unclear. CDR1 is SQVTM and CDR2 is ANQGSEA in the germline V gene. This CDR3 has 11 amino acids. Trimming took 5 bases from V and 4 from J, leaving 7 bases between them. CDR3 region: CSVTTPDTQYF. Here the CDR3 DNA reads TGCAGCGTTACTACACCAGATACGCAGTATTTT.

The chain recombines TRBV5-1 with TRBJ2-5; D unclear. Germline V gives CDR1 SGHRS, CDR2 YFSETQ. The CDR3 has 16 amino acids. V shed 0 bases and J shed 4 bases, with 16 bases lying between them. CDR3 sequence (DNA): TGCGCCAGCAGCTTGGAAGGGATTGGGTTTCGAGAGACCCAGTACTTC. It codes for CASSLEGIGFRETQYF.

The CDR3, as DNA: TGTGCCATCAGTGAGTCTATTGGAGGCAGTTGGTACGAGCAGTACTTC. As protein: CAISESIGGSWYEQYF. The chain carries TRBV10-3 and TRBJ2-7; D might be TRBD2 (5 bases). The V end lost 0 bases, the J end lost 4 bases, and 16 bases lay between the germline ends. CDR1 and CDR2 from the germline V gene are ENHRY and SYGVKD. The CDR3 runs to 16 residues.